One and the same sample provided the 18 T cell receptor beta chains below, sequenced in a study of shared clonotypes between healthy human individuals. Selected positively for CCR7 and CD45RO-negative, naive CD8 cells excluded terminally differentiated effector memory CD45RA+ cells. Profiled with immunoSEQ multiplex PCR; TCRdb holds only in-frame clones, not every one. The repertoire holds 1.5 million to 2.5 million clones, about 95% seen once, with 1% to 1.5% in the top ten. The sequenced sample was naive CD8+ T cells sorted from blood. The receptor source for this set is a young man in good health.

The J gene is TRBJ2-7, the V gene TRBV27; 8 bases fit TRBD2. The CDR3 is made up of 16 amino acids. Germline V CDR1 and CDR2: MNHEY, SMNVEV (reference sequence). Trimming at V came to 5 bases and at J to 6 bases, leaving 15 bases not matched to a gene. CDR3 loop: CASSPHISGLAGEQYF. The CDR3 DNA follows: TGTGCCAGCAGTCCTCATATCTCTGGACTAGCTGGCGAGCAGTACTTC.

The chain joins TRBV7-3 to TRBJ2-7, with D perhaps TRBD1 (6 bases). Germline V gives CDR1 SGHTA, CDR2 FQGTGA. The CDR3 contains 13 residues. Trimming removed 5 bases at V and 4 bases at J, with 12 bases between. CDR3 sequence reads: CASSIQGAYEQYF. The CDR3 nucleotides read TGTGCCAGCAGCATACAGGGAGCATACGAGCAGTACTTC.

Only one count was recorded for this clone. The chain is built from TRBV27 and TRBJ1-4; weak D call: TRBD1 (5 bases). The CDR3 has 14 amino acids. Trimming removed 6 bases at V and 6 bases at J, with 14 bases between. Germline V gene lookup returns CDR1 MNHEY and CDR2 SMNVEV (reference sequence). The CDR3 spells CASSPRDGDEKLFF. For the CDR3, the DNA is TGTGCCAGCAGCCCCCGGGACGGGGATGAAAAACTGTTTTTT.

The CDR3 region has the DNA TGTGCCAGCGGTCCCGGGGGGTGGAATGAGCAGTTCTTC. It is translated as CASGPGGWNEQFF. The J gene is TRBJ2-1, the V gene TRBV7-2; 7 bases are shared with TRBD2. V shed 8 bases and J 7 bases; nucleotides not matched to a gene: 8. This CDR3 contains 13 residues. Germline V lookup: CDR1 SGHTA, CDR2 FQGNSA.

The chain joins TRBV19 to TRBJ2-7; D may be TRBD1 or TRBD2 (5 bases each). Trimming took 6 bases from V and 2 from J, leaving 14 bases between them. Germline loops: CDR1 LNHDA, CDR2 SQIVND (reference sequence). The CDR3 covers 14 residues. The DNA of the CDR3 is TGTGCCAGTAGCTCCGGGGCAGGTACCTACGAGCAGTACTTC. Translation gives CASSSGAGTYEQYF.

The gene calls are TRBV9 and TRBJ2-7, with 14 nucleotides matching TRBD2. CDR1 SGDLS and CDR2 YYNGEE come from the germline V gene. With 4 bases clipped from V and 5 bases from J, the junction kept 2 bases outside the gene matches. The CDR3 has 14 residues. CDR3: CASSTGLAGDEQYF. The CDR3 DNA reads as TGTGCCAGCAGCACGGGACTAGCGGGGGACGAGCAGTACTTC.

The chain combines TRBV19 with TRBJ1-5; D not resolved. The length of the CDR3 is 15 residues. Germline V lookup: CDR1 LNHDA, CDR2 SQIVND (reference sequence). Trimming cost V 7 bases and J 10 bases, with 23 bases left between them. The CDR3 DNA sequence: TGTGCCAGTACCCCCGGTGGGCCGGGAACGGGTCCCCAGCATTTT. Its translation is CASTPGGPGTGPQHF.

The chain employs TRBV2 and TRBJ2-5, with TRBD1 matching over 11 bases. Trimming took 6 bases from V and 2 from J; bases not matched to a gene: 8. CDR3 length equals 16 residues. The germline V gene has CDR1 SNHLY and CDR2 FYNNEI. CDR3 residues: CASSEGQGEKQETQYF. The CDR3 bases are TGTGCCAGCAGCGAGGGACAGGGGGAAAAACAAGAGACCCAGTACTTC.

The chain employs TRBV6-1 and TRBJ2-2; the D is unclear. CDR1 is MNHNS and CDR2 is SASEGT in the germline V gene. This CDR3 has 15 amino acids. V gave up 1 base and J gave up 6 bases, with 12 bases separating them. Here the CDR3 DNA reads TGTGCCAGCAGTGAAGTTGCTCCCCGGGCCGGGGAGCTGTTTTTT. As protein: CASSEVAPRAGELFF.

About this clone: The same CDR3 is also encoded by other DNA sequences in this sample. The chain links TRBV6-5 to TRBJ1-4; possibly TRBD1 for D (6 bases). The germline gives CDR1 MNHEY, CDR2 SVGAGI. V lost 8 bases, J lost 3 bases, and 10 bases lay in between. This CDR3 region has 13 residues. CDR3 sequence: CASRGQPNEKLFF. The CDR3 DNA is TGTGCCAGCCGAGGACAGCCTAATGAAAAACTGTTTTTT.

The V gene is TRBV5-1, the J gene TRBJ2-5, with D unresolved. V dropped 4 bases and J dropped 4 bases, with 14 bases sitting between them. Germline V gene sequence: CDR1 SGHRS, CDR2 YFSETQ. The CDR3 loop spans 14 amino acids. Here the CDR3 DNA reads TGCGCCAGCAGCCCCTATGACACGGGAGAGACCCAGTACTTC. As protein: CASSPYDTGETQYF. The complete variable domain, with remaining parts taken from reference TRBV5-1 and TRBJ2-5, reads KAGVTQTPRYLIKTRGQQVTLSCSPISGHRSVSWYQQTPGQGLQFLFEYFSETQRNKGNFPGRFSGRQFSNSRSEMNVSTLELGDSALYLCASSPYDTGETQYFGPGTRLLVL.

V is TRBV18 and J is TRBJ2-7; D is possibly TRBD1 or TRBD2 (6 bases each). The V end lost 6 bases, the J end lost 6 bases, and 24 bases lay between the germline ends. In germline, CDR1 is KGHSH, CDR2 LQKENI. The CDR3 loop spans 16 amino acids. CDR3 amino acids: CASSRDINMEGAEQYF. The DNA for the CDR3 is TGTGCCAGCTCCCGGGACATCAACATGGAGGGCGCCGAGCAGTACTTC.

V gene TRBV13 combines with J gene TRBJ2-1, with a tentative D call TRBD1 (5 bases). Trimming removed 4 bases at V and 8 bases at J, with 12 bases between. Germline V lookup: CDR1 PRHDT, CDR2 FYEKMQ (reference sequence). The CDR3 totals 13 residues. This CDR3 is CASSSPDKDEQFF. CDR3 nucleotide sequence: TGTGCCAGCAGCTCGCCGGACAAAGATGAGCAGTTCTTC.

CDR3 bases: TGTGCCAGCAGTTACAGAGGGCGTAATGAAGCTTTCTTT. Protein sequence: CASSYRGRNEAFF. The chain recombines TRBV28 with TRBJ1-1; no reliable D call. V lost 4 bases to trimming and J lost 7 bases, with 13 bases between them. This CDR3 contains 13 residues. Germline assignment: CDR1 MDHEN and CDR2 SYDVKM. The full variable domain, rest sourced from reference TRBV28 and TRBJ1-1, is DVKVTQSSRYLVKRTGEKVFLECVQDMDHENMFWYRQDPGLGLRLIYFSYDVKMKEKGDIPEGYSVSREKKERFSLILESASTNQTSMYLCASSYRGRNEAFFGQGTRLTVV.

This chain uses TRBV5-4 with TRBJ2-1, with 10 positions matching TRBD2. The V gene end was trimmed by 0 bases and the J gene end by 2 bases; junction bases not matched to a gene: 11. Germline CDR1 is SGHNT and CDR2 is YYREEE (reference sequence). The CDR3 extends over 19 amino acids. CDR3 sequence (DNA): TGTGCCAGCAGCTTGGAAGCAGCGGGAGGGCCAAAGCCCTACAATGAGCAGTTCTTC. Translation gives CASSLEAAGGPKPYNEQFF.

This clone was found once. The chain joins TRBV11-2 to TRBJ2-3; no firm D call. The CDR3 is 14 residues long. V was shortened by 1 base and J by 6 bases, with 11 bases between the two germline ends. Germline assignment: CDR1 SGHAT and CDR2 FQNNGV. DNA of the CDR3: TGTGCCAGCAGCTTAGCGAGTTCGCCCGATACGCAGTATTTT. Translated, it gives CASSLASSPDTQYF.

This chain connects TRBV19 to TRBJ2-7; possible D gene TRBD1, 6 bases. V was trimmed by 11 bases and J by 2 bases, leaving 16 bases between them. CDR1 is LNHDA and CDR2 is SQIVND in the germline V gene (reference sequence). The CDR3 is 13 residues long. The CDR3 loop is CASLGTHTYEQYF. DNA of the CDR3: TGTGCCTCCCTCGGGACACATACCTACGAGCAGTACTTC.

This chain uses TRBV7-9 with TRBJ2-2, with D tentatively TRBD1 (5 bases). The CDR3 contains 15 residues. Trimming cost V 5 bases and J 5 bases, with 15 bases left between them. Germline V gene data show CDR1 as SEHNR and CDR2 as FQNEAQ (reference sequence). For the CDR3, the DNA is TGTGCCAGCAGCCACCCGCAGACAGAGACCGGGGAGCTGTTTTTT. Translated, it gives CASSHPQTETGELFF.